What follows are 8 T cell receptor beta chains derived from one specimen sequenced in a study of blood T cell repertoires in COVID-19 (dated by TCRdb to 2018 to 2020). Library preparation employed the immunoSEQ multiplex PCR assay. The clones in this table, taken by TCRdb from immuneACCESS, are in-frame only. Not every clone is retained; where verified, under half of the shortfall comes from an unresolved V gene, and the cause of the rest is unknown. The sample profile shows roughly 100,000 clones; nearly 90% of them were found once. The leading ten clones occupy around 3.1% of the sample. Sequences were obtained from peripheral blood. These receptors came from a man between 45 and 60 years old in a cohort sampled during active COVID-19.

The chain joins TRBV28 to TRBJ1-3, with D possibly being TRBD1 (6 bases). The CDR3 is 15 amino acids. The V gene's germline CDR1 is MDHEN and CDR2 SYDVKM. The V end was cut by 0 bases, the J end by 4 bases, with 10 bases between. CDR3 region: CASSLWAGVGNTIYF. CDR3 in DNA: TGTGCCAGCAGTTTATGGGCAGGGGTCGGAAACACCATATATTTT.

The chain recombines TRBV28 with TRBJ2-3; D perhaps matches TRBD1 (5 bases). Trimming left V 3 bases short and J 4 bases short, with 11 bases between. Germline CDR1 is MDHEN and CDR2 is SYDVKM. The CDR3 is 14 residues long. Here the CDR3 DNA reads TGTGCCAGCAGTTTGAGGCAGGGATCAGATACGCAGTATTTT. Translated: CASSLRQGSDTQYF.

The rearrangement uses TRBV4-3 and TRBJ2-7; D unclear. Trimming removed 0 bases from V and 6 bases from J, with 15 bases in between. This CDR3 spans 15 amino acids. Germline V gives CDR1 LGHNA, CDR2 YSLEER. DNA for the CDR3: TGCGCCAGCAGCCAAGAAGCCCTAACTCTGAGCGAGCAGTACTTC. This sequence encodes CASSQEALTLSEQYF.

The chain carries TRBV19 and TRBJ1-2; D gene unclear. Trimming took 4 bases from V and 2 from J, leaving 11 bases between them. The germline V gene has CDR1 LNHDA and CDR2 SQIVND (reference sequence). The CDR3 extends over 14 amino acids. CDR3 DNA: TGTGCCAGTAGTAGCGCGACACCGAACTATGGCTACACCTTC. Protein product: CASSSATPNYGYTF.

This clone turned up a few times. The rearrangement links TRBV2 to TRBJ2-1; 7 nucleotides line up with TRBD1. J lost 2 bases, V lost 6 bases, and 7 bases had no gene match. From germline, CDR1 is SNHLY and CDR2 FYNNEI. The length of the CDR3 is 15 residues. CDR3 residues: CASSLDRVPYNEQFF. The CDR3 DNA follows: TGTGCCAGCAGCCTCGACAGGGTTCCCTACAATGAGCAGTTCTTC.

The rearrangement links TRBV5-1 to TRBJ1-5; 7 bases are a match to TRBD1. Trimming removed 4 bases from V and 5 bases from J; junction bases left unmatched: 6. CDR1 and CDR2 (germline): SGHRS, YFSETQ. The CDR3 is made up of 14 amino acids. The CDR3 sequence: CASSRQGGDQPQHF. The CDR3 nucleotides are TGCGCCAGCAGCCGACAGGGCGGAGATCAGCCCCAGCATTTT.

The chain joins TRBV2 to TRBJ2-6; TRBD1 agrees at 9 bases. V shed 5 bases and J 4 bases; nucleotides not matched to a gene: 9. The V gene's germline CDR1 is SNHLY and CDR2 FYNNEI. The CDR3 consists of 17 residues. The CDR3 is CASSPQGAMYGANVLTF. CDR3 coding DNA: TGTGCCAGCAGTCCACAGGGGGCGATGTACGGGGCCAACGTCCTGACTTTC.

This clone was seen more than once but under ten times. This sequence joins TRBV7-9 and TRBJ2-7; 8 positions agree with TRBD1. V lost 2 bases and J lost 9; bases outside the gene matches: 9. The CDR3 is 14 residues long. Germline CDR1 and CDR2: SEHNR and FQNEAQ (reference sequence). DNA for the CDR3: TGTGCCAGCAGCTTAACCGACAGGGGAGAGGTGCAGTACGTC. This sequence encodes CASSLTDRGEVQYV.